Below, 32 T cell receptor beta chains from the same sample are listed, as sequenced in a study of response to subunit inactivated influenza vaccine. TCRdb recomputed calls from the RT-PCR reads with MiXCR, one row per CDR3 protein. The repertoire holds approximately 480,000 distinct CDR3 sequences, roughly 9.8% seen once, with approximately 12% in the top ten. The specimen comprised PBMCs from blood, sampled about 6 weeks after vaccination. Receptors originate from a man aged 45-65 years who received an inactivated influenza vaccine.

At least ten counts were recorded for this clonotype. The V and J genes are TRBV10-1 and TRBJ2-1, with TRBD2 matching over 10 bases. The CDR3 totals 15 residues. The V gene's germline CDR1 is WNHNN and CDR2 SYGVQD (reference sequence). The junction had 13 bases not matched to a gene; V was cut back by 8 bases and J by 9 bases. The CDR3 is CASSLAASGGSEQFF. The CDR3, as DNA: TGCGCCAGCTCGCTGGCGGCTAGCGGGGGAAGTGAGCAGTTCTTC.

The chain uses TRBV4-3 and TRBJ2-7; the D gene is possibly TRBD2 (5 bases). V was clipped by 0 bases and J by 2 bases, with 11 bases between them. Germline loops: CDR1 LGHNA, CDR2 YSLEER. The CDR3 has 15 amino acids. CDR3 residues: CASSQDGSSAYEQYF. Written as DNA, the CDR3 is TGCGCCAGCAGCCAAGATGGGAGTTCCGCCTACGAGCAGTACTTC.

The chain joins TRBV11-2 to TRBJ1-2, with no clear D. The V gene lost 5 bases and the J gene lost 4 bases, with 14 bases spanning the gap. From germline, CDR1 is SGHAT and CDR2 FQNNGV. This CDR3 contains 14 residues. The CDR3 loop is CASSAHRRTYGYTF. DNA of the CDR3: TGTGCCAGCAGCGCCCATCGACGGACCTATGGCTACACCTTC.

The sample holds many counts of this clonotype. This chain connects TRBV20-1 to TRBJ1-1, with D possibly matching TRBD1 (5 bases). This CDR3 has 13 residues. From germline, CDR1 is DFQATT and CDR2 SNEGSKA (reference sequence). The CDR3 bases are TGCAAGGGGCAGCCACCTTTGGGGACTGAAGCTTTCTTT. Translating it yields CKGQPPLGTEAFF.

The V gene is TRBV12-3 or TRBV12-4, the J gene TRBJ1-1; perhaps TRBD1 as D (5 bases). V lost 5 bases to trimming and J lost 11 bases, with 18 bases between them. This CDR3 comprises 13 residues. The CDR3 nucleotides are TGTGCCAGCAGTAGGGACCGAGCCATGGCGGCTTTCTTT. It encodes CASSRDRAMAAFF.

The chain is built from TRBV27 and TRBJ2-7; the match to TRBD2 covers 10 bases. CDR1 is MNHEY and CDR2 is SMNVEV in the germline V gene (reference sequence). V lost 6 bases, J lost 4 bases, and 9 bases stayed unmatched. The CDR3 totals 15 residues. CDR3 amino acids: CASRLASGGYYEQYF. CDR3 DNA sequence: TGTGCCAGCAGACTGGCTAGCGGGGGATATTACGAGCAGTACTTC.

This chain uses TRBV6-2 or TRBV6-3 with TRBJ1-5; D is unclear. The CDR3 totals 14 residues. V dropped 5 bases and J dropped 6 bases, with 14 bases sitting between them. CDR1 is MNHEY, CDR2 SVGEGT, per germline. CDR3 DNA sequence: TGTGCCAGCAGTGGAGCCCACGCGGGTCAGCCCCAGCATTTT. Its protein product is CASSGAHAGQPQHF.

The chain is built from TRBV30 and TRBJ2-1, with no clear D. V lost 2 bases to trimming and J lost 0 bases, with 2 bases between them. In germline, CDR1 is GTSNPN, CDR2 SVGIG (reference sequence). CDR3 length equals 12 residues. The CDR3 sequence is CAWSSSYNEQFF. As DNA, the CDR3 is TGTGCCTGGAGTAGCTCCTACAATGAGCAGTTCTTC.

This clonotype was counted a few times. The rearrangement joins TRBV5-1 to TRBJ2-2, with D possibly TRBD2 on 5 matching bases. This CDR3 comprises 15 residues. Germline V gene data show CDR1 as SGHRS and CDR2 as YFSETQ. V gave up 4 bases and J gave up 6 bases, with 16 bases separating them. The CDR3 nucleotides are TGCGCCAGCAGCGCCGGGGTTCATATATCCGGGGAGCTGTTTTTT. Protein sequence: CASSAGVHISGELFF.

V and J are TRBV2 and TRBJ2-1; D unresolved. From germline, CDR1 is SNHLY and CDR2 FYNNEI. Trimming left V 2 bases short and J 0 bases short, with 8 bases between. The CDR3 sequence is 15 residues long. The CDR3 DNA reads TGTGCCAGCAGTGAAAGGCGGAGCTCCTACAATGAGCAGTTCTTC. It codes for CASSERRSSYNEQFF. Combining the CDR3 with reference TRBV2 and TRBJ2-1 gives the whole variable domain EPEVTQTPSHQVTQMGQEVILRCVPISNHLYFYWYRQILGQKVEFLVSFYNNEISEKSEIFDDQFSVERPDGSNFTLKIRSTKLEDSAMYFCASSERRSSYNEQFFGPGTRLTVL.

This clonotype appeared a few times. The chain carries TRBV29-1 and TRBJ2-1, with D perhaps TRBD2 (5 bases). This CDR3 comprises 18 residues. From germline, CDR1 is SQVTM and CDR2 ANQGSEA. The ends were cut back, 0 bases at V and 0 bases at J, with 18 bases in the middle. CDR3 DNA sequence: TGCAGCGTTGAAGATCTTCACGGAGAGCGGAGCTCCTACAATGAGCAGTTCTTC. As protein: CSVEDLHGERSSYNEQFF.

The chain couples TRBV20-1 to TRBJ1-1; D unclear. The CDR3 contains 12 residues. Trimming stripped 4 bases from V and 2 bases from J, with 8 bases between. Germline lookup yields CDR1 DFQATT and CDR2 SNEGSKA (reference sequence). The CDR3 DNA sequence: TGCAGTGCTACCCCAATTAACACTGAAGCTTTCTTT. Amino acids: CSATPINTEAFF.

This clonotype came up many times. This chain links TRBV29-1 with TRBJ1-2; TRBD1 matches at 7 bases. Per germline, CDR1 SQVTM and CDR2 ANQGSEA. The length of the CDR3 is 14 residues. V lost 4 bases, J lost 2 bases, and 7 bases stayed unmatched. This CDR3 reads CSVGAGTANYGYTF. CDR3 sequence (DNA): TGCAGCGTTGGGGCCGGGACAGCGAACTATGGCTACACCTTC. Filled out from reference TRBV29-1 and TRBJ1-2, the complete variable domain reads SAVISQKPSRDICQRGTSLTIQCQVDSQVTMMFWYRQQPGQSLTLIATANQGSEATYESGFVIDKFPISRPNLTFSTLTVSNMSPEDSSIYLCSVGAGTANYGYTFGSGTRLTVV.

The chain joins TRBV30 to TRBJ2-5; unclear D gene. Germline V gives CDR1 GTSNPN, CDR2 SVGIG (reference sequence). V was clipped by 1 base and J by 4 bases, with 10 bases between them. The CDR3 length is 13 residues. The CDR3 protein is CAWSGTARETQYF. CDR3 coding DNA: TGTGCCTGGAGTGGAACAGCGAGAGAGACCCAGTACTTC.

The rearrangement joins TRBV12-3 or TRBV12-4 to TRBJ1-5, with 7 bases lining up with TRBD1. With V trimmed by 7 bases and J by 1 base, 7 bases remained unmatched. The CDR3 contains 15 residues. CDR3 bases: TGTGCCAGCACCAGATCAGGGGGGAGCAATCAGCCCCAGCATTTT. Amino acids: CASTRSGGSNQPQHF.

The chain is built from TRBV2 and TRBJ2-3, with 13 bases identical to TRBD2. Germline V gives CDR1 SNHLY, CDR2 FYNNEI. The length of the CDR3 is 19 residues. With V trimmed by 3 bases and J by 4 bases, 13 bases remained unmatched. CDR3 sequence: CASSDPFPGLAGEADTQYF. As DNA, the CDR3 is TGTGCCAGCAGTGACCCTTTCCCCGGACTAGCGGGAGAAGCAGATACGCAGTATTTT.

In this sample, this clonotype turned up many times. The genes are TRBV4-1 and TRBJ2-1; TRBD1 is a possible D gene (6 bases). Deletions cut 2 bases from V and 4 bases from J, with 18 bases between. This CDR3 region has 17 residues. Germline CDR1 and CDR2: MGHRA and YSYEKL. The CDR3 coding sequence is TGCGCCAGCAGCCAACAAGTTGTACGGACAGCATACAATGAGCAGTTCTTC. Encoded protein: CASSQQVVRTAYNEQFF.

Notes on this clonotype: A much larger clone is a single base away; this may be a read error. The chain carries TRBV20-1 and TRBJ2-1, with D perhaps TRBD1 (6 bases). This CDR3 region has 13 residues. From germline, CDR1 is DFQATT and CDR2 SNEGSKA (reference sequence). CDR3 residues: CSARQGTYNERFF. The CDR3 DNA reads as TGCAGTGCCCGTCAGGGGACCTACAATGAGCGGTTCTTC.

This clonotype was found many times. The rearrangement joins TRBV6-2 or TRBV6-3 to TRBJ1-2, with D uncertain. The V end was cut by 2 bases, the J end by 7 bases, with 20 bases between. This CDR3 spans 16 amino acids. In germline, CDR1 is MNHEY, CDR2 SVGEGT. The CDR3, as DNA: TGTGCCAGCAGTTACGCGTTCGGAGATCGAATAGGTGGCTACACCTTC. Encoded protein: CASSYAFGDRIGGYTF.

This clonotype was seen at least ten times. The chain uses TRBV9 and TRBJ2-3, with 12 nucleotides matching TRBD2. CDR1 SGDLS and CDR2 YYNGEE come from the germline V gene. The ends lost 3 bases at V and 1 base at J; junction bases unmatched: 3. The CDR3 is made up of 16 amino acids. DNA for the CDR3: TGTGCCAGCAGCGACAGGACTAGCGGGGGCACAGATACGCAGTATTTT. Translating gives CASSDRTSGGTDTQYF.

This clonotype was detected a few times. V gene TRBV7-8 combines with J gene TRBJ2-1, with unresolved D. The germline gives CDR1 SGHVS, CDR2 FQNEAQ. The CDR3 has 11 amino acids. Trimming pared 1 base from V and 13 bases from J, leaving 8 bases between. CDR3 loop: CASSLGWDQFF. The CDR3 DNA sequence: TGTGCCAGCAGCTTAGGATGGGATCAGTTCTTC.

The chain joins TRBV5-1 to TRBJ2-5; D is unclear. The V and J ends lost 0 bases and 4 bases respectively, with 10 bases between them. The CDR3 is made up of 14 amino acids. The germline gives CDR1 SGHRS, CDR2 YFSETQ. Written as DNA, the CDR3 is TGCGCCAGCAGCTTGGTGCATAATTTAGAGACCCAGTACTTC. Protein product: CASSLVHNLETQYF.

The gene calls are TRBV9 and TRBJ2-5; possibly TRBD2 for D (5 bases). Germline V gives CDR1 SGDLS, CDR2 YYNGEE. CDR3 length: 16 amino acids. Trimming removed 2 bases from V and 3 bases from J, with 17 bases in between. The CDR3 here is CASSVSPGLAKETQYF. Written as DNA, the CDR3 is TGTGCCAGCAGCGTTTCCCCGGGGTTGGCTAAAGAGACCCAGTACTTC.

This clonotype showed up just a few times. The V gene is TRBV7-9, the J gene TRBJ2-1, with a possible D match to TRBD2 (5 bases). The CDR3 runs to 15 residues. The V gene's germline CDR1 is SEHNR and CDR2 FQNEAQ (reference sequence). V was clipped by 1 base and J by 8 bases, with 15 bases between them. CDR3: CASSLEGVVRHEQFF. CDR3 nucleotide sequence: TGTGCCAGCAGCTTAGAGGGAGTGGTGAGGCATGAGCAGTTCTTC.

This clonotype was picked up a small number of times. J is TRBJ1-2 and V is TRBV7-2, with D possibly being TRBD1 (5 bases). The CDR3 extends over 14 amino acids. Germline CDR1 SGHTA, CDR2 FQGNSA. The V end lost 4 bases, the J end lost 5 bases, and 14 bases lay between the germline ends. The DNA of the CDR3 is TGTGCCAGCAGCTCCTTTACAGGAGAATATGGCTACACCTTC. Amino acids: CASSSFTGEYGYTF.

This clonotype has just one count. V gene TRBV4-3 combines with J gene TRBJ1-6, with TRBD1 matching over 7 bases. V was clipped by 1 base and J by 8 bases; unmatched bases: 8. This CDR3 region has 16 residues. Germline values: CDR1 LGHNA, CDR2 YSLEER. In DNA form, the CDR3 reads TGCGCCAGCAGCCAAGCCCCACAGGGGATCCATTCACCCCTCCACTTT. This encodes CASSQAPQGIHSPLHF.

V and J are TRBV7-2 and TRBJ1-2; unclear D gene. The CDR3 is 15 residues long. V lost 3 bases to trimming and J lost 5 bases, with 16 bases between them. Germline CDR1 reads SGHTA; CDR2 reads FQGNSA. For the CDR3, the DNA is TGTGCCAGCAGCTTTAGCGCCCCCTTAGAATATGGCTACACCTTC. Translation gives CASSFSAPLEYGYTF.

This chain joins TRBV4-1 and TRBJ2-5; the match to TRBD1 covers 10 bases. This CDR3 contains 16 residues. V shed 4 bases, J shed 4 bases, and the junction held 9 bases outside the gene matches. Germline V gene lookup returns CDR1 MGHRA and CDR2 YSYEKL. The CDR3 reads CASSPRTGGWGETQYF. The CDR3 DNA reads TGCGCCAGCAGCCCGCGGACAGGGGGATGGGGAGAGACCCAGTACTTC.

In this sample, this clonotype turned up a few times. At one boundary the junction diverges from the germline segment, which might be a read error. V usage is TRBV5-6 and J usage is TRBJ2-7; the D call may be TRBD1 or TRBD2 (5 bases each). Germline CDR1 reads SGHDT; CDR2 reads YYEEEE. The CDR3 has 14 amino acids. In DNA form, the CDR3 reads TGTGCCAGCAGCGACATGAGCAGAGCAGGGCGGGCCCTCTTC. Translating gives CASSDMSRAGRALF.

This chain connects TRBV20-1 to TRBJ1-5; D may be TRBD1 (6 bases). There are 15 residues in the CDR3. From germline, CDR1 is DFQATT and CDR2 SNEGSKA (reference sequence). Deletions cut 1 base from V and 2 bases from J, with 12 bases between. The CDR3 loop reads CSARVPRGGNQPQHF. In DNA form, the CDR3 reads TGCAGTGCTAGAGTCCCTAGGGGGGGCAATCAGCCCCAGCATTTT.

V usage is TRBV10-3 and J usage is TRBJ2-7, with TRBD1 as a possible D gene (8 bases). CDR3 length equals 12 residues. Germline V gene sequence: CDR1 ENHRY, CDR2 SYGVKD. V was pared by 11 bases and J by 6 bases, with 17 bases between. The CDR3 is CAAAQGGVEQYF. The CDR3 DNA follows: TGTGCCGCCGCACAGGGGGGGGTCGAGCAGTACTTC.

This clonotype was seen ten or more times. The genes are TRBV4-3 and TRBJ2-1; 13 bases map to TRBD2. Trimming took 2 bases from V and 9 from J; bases not matched to a gene: 4. CDR1 LGHNA and CDR2 YSLEER come from the germline V gene. The CDR3 is 15 amino acids. Here the CDR3 DNA reads TGCGCCAGCAGCCAAACTAGCGGGGGGGCAGGTGAGCAGTTCTTC. This sequence encodes CASSQTSGGAGEQFF.